This T cell receptor beta chain was captured in a study of OX40 agonist ivuxolimab in advanced cancers. Overall study context: Ivuxolimab, an antibody acting as an agonist of OX40 (CD134), was used to treat patients. Those enrolled were roughly 85% male, with a mean age of about 66 years and ages from 23 to 79.

Germline CDR1 and CDR2: SSHAT and FNYEAQ (reference sequence). Trimming took 1 base from V and 7 from J, leaving 14 bases between them. The CDR3 contains 15 residues. Using immunoSEQ multiplex PCR, the repertoire was profiled, and TCRdb retains in-frame clones only, with some absent. In the table there are some 52,000 clones, about 90% of which are singletons. This clone was detected once. The receptor's source is an adult with an advanced solid tumor such as melanoma, head and neck, liver or kidney cancer. This chain uses TRBV7-7 with TRBJ2-1; a possible D gene is TRBD2 (6 bases). The input for sequencing was CD4+ or CD8+ T cells sorted from blood, taken in a trial of the OX40 agonist ivuxolimab. The CDR3 loop is CASSLVPAGGNEQFF. CDR3 DNA sequence: TGTGCCAGCAGCTTAGTGCCAGCGGGTGGGAATGAGCAGTTCTTC.